This passage covers 2 T cell receptor beta chains from one sample sequenced in a study of blood T cells in healthy people across ages. It was with a sample-barcoded 5' primer and a J-beta primer mix that a second PCR of about 6 to 12 cycles was run. TCRdb reanalysed the 5' RACE reads using MiXCR and keeps one entry per CDR3 protein. The table lists 1.5 million to 2 million distinct CDR3 sequences, 28% of them singletons. Sequenced: blood. These receptors all stem from a young woman in good health.

Notes on this clonotype: A much larger clone is a single base away; this may be a read error. The J gene is TRBJ1-2, the V gene TRBV29-1; tentative D call: TRBD1 (5 bases). Germline V gene sequence: CDR1 SQVTM, CDR2 ANQGSEA. This CDR3 comprises 13 residues. V gave up 2 bases and J gave up 6 bases, with 13 bases separating them. The CDR3 DNA follows: TGCAGCGTTGAAACAGGAGAGAGTAATGGCTACACCTTC. It specifies CSVETGESNGYTF.

This clonotype was seen repeatedly, ten times or more. This sequence joins TRBV4-3 and TRBJ2-7; D uncertain. There are 15 residues in the CDR3. V was pared by 0 bases and J by 2 bases, with 11 bases between. Germline V gene data show CDR1 as LGHNA and CDR2 as YSLEER. The CDR3 region is CASSQEATSTYEQYF. DNA for the CDR3: TGCGCCAGCAGCCAAGAGGCGACGTCGACCTACGAGCAGTACTTC.